A single sample is the source of the 11 T cell receptor beta chains below, sequenced in a study of CD8 T cells in Susac syndrome. An amount of RNA that ranged from roughly 0.45 to 1 ug was reverse transcribed with random hexamers. TCRdb reprocessed the immunoSEQ multiplex PCR reads via MiXCR and lists one record per CDR3 protein. Among about 120,000 distinct CDR3 sequences, around 90% were seen once, and the ten largest hold roughly 0.11%. The sequenced sample was CD8+ T cells from PBMCs. The receptors here all came from a human donor in good health.

The J gene is TRBJ2-5, the V gene TRBV12-3 or TRBV12-4, with unresolved D. V was clipped by 5 bases and J by 7 bases, with 8 bases between them. This CDR3 has 11 residues. The CDR3 DNA sequence: TGTGCCAGCAGTCGCGAGGCGACCCAGTACTTC. It specifies CASSREATQYF.

The chain employs TRBV19 and TRBJ2-1; 16 nucleotides align to TRBD2. This CDR3 region has 18 residues. In germline, CDR1 is LNHDA, CDR2 SQIVND (reference sequence). Losses at the gene ends were 4 bases for V and 7 bases for J; bases not matched to a gene: 10. The CDR3 DNA sequence: TGTGCCAGTAGTAGGGGGACTAGCGGGAGGGCCAACCTGAATGAGCAGTTCTTC. Protein sequence: CASSRGTSGRANLNEQFF. The full variable domain, its missing parts supplied by reference TRBV19 and TRBJ2-1, is DGGITQSPKYLFRKEGQNVTLSCEQNLNHDAMYWYRQDPGQGLRLIYYSQIVNDFQKGDIAEGYSVSREKKESFPLTVTSAQKNPTAFYLCASSRGTSGRANLNEQFFGPGTRLTVL.

V and J are TRBV7-2 and TRBJ1-6; D is undetermined. The V gene's germline CDR1 is SGHTA and CDR2 FQGNSA. Trimming took 3 bases from V and 7 from J, leaving 4 bases between them. The CDR3 is made up of 12 amino acids. The CDR3 spells CASSLGNSPLHF. The CDR3 DNA reads as TGTGCCAGCAGCTTGGGGAATTCACCCCTCCACTTT.

The V and J genes are TRBV5-1 and TRBJ1-1; D not resolved. The CDR3 loop spans 13 amino acids. The V gene lost 4 bases and the J gene lost 0 bases, with 7 bases spanning the gap. CDR1 SGHRS and CDR2 YFSETQ come from the germline V gene. This CDR3 reads CASSAELNTEAFF. In DNA, the CDR3 is TGCGCCAGCAGCGCCGAGTTGAACACTGAAGCTTTCTTT. The full variable domain, with the rest looked up from reference TRBV5-1 and TRBJ1-1, is KAGVTQTPRYLIKTRGQQVTLSCSPISGHRSVSWYQQTPGQGLQFLFEYFSETQRNKGNFPGRFSGRQFSNSRSEMNVSTLELGDSALYLCASSAELNTEAFFGQGTRLTVV.

The chain couples TRBV20-1 to TRBJ2-1; D might be TRBD1 (5 bases). Germline V gene lookup returns CDR1 DFQATT and CDR2 SNEGSKA (reference sequence). Trimming removed 2 bases at V and 12 bases at J, with 14 bases between. The CDR3 is 12 amino acids. The CDR3 loop is CSARHPYQGQFF. CDR3 DNA sequence: TGCAGTGCTAGACACCCTTACCAGGGGCAGTTCTTC.

The chain recombines TRBV6-2 or TRBV6-3 with TRBJ2-2; TRBD1 matches at 10 bases. CDR3 length: 16 residues. Germline CDR1 and CDR2: MNHEY and SVGEGT. The V gene end was trimmed by 5 bases and the J gene end by 4 bases; junction bases not matched to a gene: 7. The DNA for the CDR3 is TGTGCCAGCAGTAATGGGACAGGGGCCCTCACCGGGGAGCTGTTTTTT. Amino acids: CASSNGTGALTGELFF.

This clonotype has just a few counts. The chain has TRBV10-3 and TRBJ2-3, with 9 positions matching TRBD2. The CDR3 runs 15 residues. After removal of 3 bases from V and 2 bases from J, the junction contained 3 bases not matched to a gene. Per germline, CDR1 ENHRY and CDR2 SYGVKD. This chain's CDR3 is CAISDASGVTDTQYF. The CDR3 DNA sequence: TGTGCCATCAGTGATGCTAGCGGGGTCACAGATACGCAGTATTTT.

This clonotype was detected once. The rearrangement links TRBV29-1 to TRBJ2-7; no clear D gene. The germline V and J ends were trimmed by 2 bases and 2 bases, with 7 bases remaining between them. Per the germline V gene, CDR1 is SQVTM and CDR2 is ANQGSEA. CDR3 length: 12 residues. CDR3 protein: CSVESGPYEQYF. CDR3 coding DNA: TGCAGCGTTGAATCGGGCCCCTACGAGCAGTACTTC.

The V gene is TRBV27, the J gene TRBJ2-5; 12 positions match TRBD2. The CDR3 totals 18 residues. Germline V CDR1 and CDR2: MNHEY, SMNVEV (reference sequence). J lost 1 base, V lost 8 bases, and 14 bases had no gene match. The chain's CDR3 is CASAARLAGAASQETQYF. DNA of the CDR3: TGTGCCAGCGCCGCCCGACTAGCGGGGGCCGCCTCCCAAGAGACCCAGTACTTC.

This clonotype was counted a few times. The genes are TRBV20-1 and TRBJ2-7, with 8 bases lining up with TRBD2. The ends lost 3 bases at V and 5 bases at J; junction bases unmatched: 9. The CDR3 covers 14 residues. The germline V gene has CDR1 DFQATT and CDR2 SNEGSKA (reference sequence). The CDR3 DNA is TGCAGTGCTAGTATAGCGGGGCTGTTCGACGAGCAGTACTTC. Translated: CSASIAGLFDEQYF.

The chain joins TRBV23-1 to TRBJ2-7; 12 nucleotides match TRBD1. TRBV23-1 is flagged as an ORF with uncertain function. The CDR3 loop spans 17 amino acids. Trimming at V came to 6 bases and at J to 6 bases, leaving 15 bases not matched to a gene. The CDR3 loop is CASSHNRDRGRICEQYF. CDR3 in DNA: TGCGCCAGCAGCCACAACCGGGACAGGGGGCGAATTTGCGAGCAGTACTTC.